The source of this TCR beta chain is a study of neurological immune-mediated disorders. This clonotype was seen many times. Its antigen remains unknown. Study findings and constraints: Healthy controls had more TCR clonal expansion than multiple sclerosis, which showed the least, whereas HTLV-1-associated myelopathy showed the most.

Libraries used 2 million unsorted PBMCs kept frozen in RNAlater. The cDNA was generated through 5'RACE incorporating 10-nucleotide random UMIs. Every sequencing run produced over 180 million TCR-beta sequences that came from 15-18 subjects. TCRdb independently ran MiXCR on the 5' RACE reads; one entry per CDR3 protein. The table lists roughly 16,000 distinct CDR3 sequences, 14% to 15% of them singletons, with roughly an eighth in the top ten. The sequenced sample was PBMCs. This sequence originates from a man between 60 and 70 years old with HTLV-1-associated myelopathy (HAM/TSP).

The CDR3 DNA follows: TGCAGTGCTGCTAACAGGGTTGTCTCCTACGAGCAGTACTTC. Translated, it gives CSAANRVVSYEQYF. The chain joins TRBV20-1 to TRBJ2-7; D may be TRBD1 (6 bases). V was clipped by 5 bases and J by 0 bases, with 14 bases between them. Germline V gene lookup returns CDR1 DFQATT and CDR2 SNEGSKA (reference sequence). The CDR3 extends over 14 amino acids.